This T cell receptor beta chain was sequenced during a study of metastatic and nonmetastatic thyroid tumors. CDR3 length: 12 residues. Germline V CDR1 and CDR2: GTSNPN, SVGIG (reference sequence). Trimming removed 4 bases from V and 4 bases from J, with 8 bases in between. MiXCR reprocessed the PCR reads for TCRdb. The data contain around 30,000 clones, over 20% of them singletons. No patient had received any treatment before thyroid surgery. This TCR was recovered from a female donor with papillary thyroid cancer or a benign thyroid nodule (not recorded which). Some clones in this sample may be carry-over from other donors' samples. V gene TRBV30 combines with J gene TRBJ1-3; D call uncertain. Sequencing was performed on blood. CDR3 nucleotides: TGTGCCTGGAAGTGGAGGGGAAACACCATATATTTT. This sequence encodes CAWKWRGNTIYF.